Listed here are 21 T cell receptor beta chains from one sample, sequenced in a study of T cell responses to AZD1222 COVID-19 vaccine. Only in-frame clones appear in the TCRdb table, and some are missing; sequencing was by immunoSEQ multiplex PCR. The sample lists around 100,000 clones, 88% occurring once. Sequenced material: peripheral blood, taken on day 0 of AZD1222 vaccination. The receptors stem from an adult in good health.

The chain links TRBV5-4 to TRBJ2-1, with 16 nucleotides matching TRBD2. The ends lost 4 bases at V and 6 bases at J; junction bases unmatched: 4. CDR3 length equals 16 residues. Germline V gene lookup returns CDR1 SGHNT and CDR2 YYREEE (reference sequence). The DNA for the CDR3 is TGTGCCAGCAGCCCGGGGACTAGCGGGAGGGCCAATGAGCAGTTCTTC. Protein sequence: CASSPGTSGRANEQFF.

This chain links TRBV11-3 with TRBJ2-7; 8 bases align to TRBD1. The junction had 14 bases not matched to a gene; V was cut back by 3 bases and J by 7 bases. The CDR3 sequence is 16 residues long. Germline V gene data show CDR1 as SGHNT and CDR2 as YENEEA. In DNA, the CDR3 is TGTGCCAGCAGCTTGCTGATGGGCCAGGGGGCGCAAGAGCAGTACTTC. It translates to CASSLLMGQGAQEQYF.

CDR3 residues: CASSSGQGAGGNTIYF. The CDR3 DNA reads TGTGCCAGCAGTTCGGGACAGGGGGCCGGGGGAAACACCATATATTTT. The J gene is TRBJ1-3, the V gene TRBV28, with 12 bases lining up with TRBD1. Per germline, CDR1 MDHEN and CDR2 SYDVKM. The length of the CDR3 is 16 residues. V lost 4 bases to trimming and J lost 4 bases; unmatched junction nucleotides: 5. The complete variable domain, with remaining parts taken from reference TRBV28 and TRBJ1-3, reads DVKVTQSSRYLVKRTGEKVFLECVQDMDHENMFWYRQDPGLGLRLIYFSYDVKMKEKGDIPEGYSVSREKKERFSLILESASTNQTSMYLCASSSGQGAGGNTIYFGEGSWLTVV.

The CDR3 spells CASSLEALESYGYTF. The CDR3 DNA reads as TGTGCCAGCAGTTTAGAAGCCCTGGAGAGCTATGGCTACACCTTC. The J gene is TRBJ1-2, the V gene TRBV28, with D unresolved. Germline V lookup: CDR1 MDHEN, CDR2 SYDVKM. The CDR3 runs to 15 residues. V lost 2 bases to trimming and J lost 4 bases, with 14 bases between them.

This chain uses TRBV27 with TRBJ1-2; no definite D call. Germline V gives CDR1 MNHEY, CDR2 SMNVEV (reference sequence). The CDR3 sequence is 13 residues long. V lost 3 bases and J 2 bases, leaving 7 bases between the germline ends. For the CDR3, the DNA is TGTGCCAGCAGTTTTGTGGGAAACTATGGCTACACCTTC. This encodes CASSFVGNYGYTF.

This rearrangement joins TRBV3-1 (or the pseudogene TRBV3-2) to TRBJ2-7, with TRBD1 matching over 7 bases. Trimming removed 9 bases from V and 3 bases from J; junction bases left unmatched: 5. CDR3 length equals 12 residues. Germline V gene sequence: CDR1 LGHDT, CDR2 YNNKEL (reference sequence). DNA for the CDR3: TGTGCCAGTGGACAGGCTTTCTACGAGCAGTACTTC. The encoded protein is CASGQAFYEQYF.

This chain links TRBV5-1 with TRBJ2-1; 8 bases fit TRBD2. CDR3 size: 16 residues. Germline V gene data show CDR1 as SGHRS and CDR2 as YFSETQ. With 2 bases clipped from V and 4 bases from J, the junction kept 8 bases outside the gene matches. The CDR3 nucleotides are TGCGCCAGCAGCTTTAGCGGGACTCGTCCTTACAATGAGCAGTTCTTC. This gives the protein CASSFSGTRPYNEQFF.

The chain links TRBV28 to TRBJ1-5; D perhaps matches TRBD1 (5 bases). The CDR3 covers 14 residues. Trimming stripped 6 bases from V and 4 bases from J, with 13 bases between. CDR1 and CDR2 from the germline V gene are MDHEN and SYDVKM. CDR3 amino acids: CASSLPTENQPQHF. Written as DNA, the CDR3 is TGTGCCAGCAGCCTACCGACAGAGAATCAGCCCCAGCATTTT.

This chain links TRBV5-1 with TRBJ2-1; 8 bases match TRBD1. With V trimmed by 5 bases and J by 0 bases, 7 bases remained unmatched. Germline V gives CDR1 SGHRS, CDR2 YFSETQ. The CDR3 covers 16 residues. In nucleotides, the CDR3 is TGCGCCAGCAGAGCAGGGGGCGGTAGCTCCTACAATGAGCAGTTCTTC. This translates into CASRAGGGSSYNEQFF.

V gene TRBV4-3 combines with J gene TRBJ2-5; 10 bases match TRBD2. The junction had 15 bases not matched to a gene; V was cut back by 3 bases and J by 5 bases. Per the germline V gene, CDR1 is LGHNA and CDR2 is YSLEER. This CDR3 region has 18 residues. The CDR3 spells CASSQRLAGAGGGETQYF. The CDR3 nucleotides read TGCGCCAGCAGCCAGCGGCTAGCGGGAGCAGGGGGCGGGGAGACCCAGTACTTC.

This chain uses TRBV28 with TRBJ1-4; no clear D gene. Trimming took off 3 bases at V and 4 bases at J, with 15 bases between the two ends. This CDR3 contains 16 residues. Germline CDR1 MDHEN, CDR2 SYDVKM. CDR3 residues: CASSFSMDGINEKLFF. The DNA for the CDR3 is TGTGCCAGCAGTTTTTCTATGGACGGCATTAATGAAAAACTGTTTTTT.

The rearrangement uses TRBV29-1 and TRBJ1-3; 7 positions match TRBD1. This CDR3 contains 11 residues. Germline lookup yields CDR1 SQVTM and CDR2 ANQGSEA. J lost 4 bases, V lost 8 bases, and 2 bases had no gene match. The CDR3 coding sequence is TGCAGCATGACAGGGGGAAACACCATATATTTT. Its protein product is CSMTGGNTIYF. The variable domain in full, completed from reference TRBV29-1 and TRBJ1-3, reads SAVISQKPSRDICQRGTSLTIQCQVDSQVTMMFWYRQQPGQSLTLIATANQGSEATYESGFVIDKFPISRPNLTFSTLTVSNMSPEDSSIYLCSMTGGNTIYFGEGSWLTVV.

The rearrangement joins TRBV5-1 to TRBJ1-4; D gene ambiguous. V was trimmed by 3 bases and J by 3 bases, leaving 12 bases between them. Germline V gene data show CDR1 as SGHRS and CDR2 as YFSETQ. The CDR3 runs 15 residues. CDR3 residues: CASSWASGSNEKLFF. CDR3 in DNA: TGCGCCAGCAGCTGGGCCAGCGGGTCTAATGAAAAACTGTTTTTT.

This chain connects TRBV13 to TRBJ2-1; 12 bases match TRBD2. From germline, CDR1 is PRHDT and CDR2 FYEKMQ (reference sequence). The CDR3 has 17 residues. With 1 base clipped from V and 8 bases from J, the junction kept 9 bases outside the gene matches. The CDR3 sequence is CASSLERLAGALDEQFF. CDR3 coding DNA: TGTGCCAGCAGCTTAGAAAGACTAGCGGGAGCACTCGATGAGCAGTTCTTC.

The J gene is TRBJ1-2, the V gene TRBV28, with no clear D. With 3 bases removed from V and 0 bases from J, the gap between germline ends came to 17 bases. Germline CDR1 is MDHEN and CDR2 is SYDVKM. The CDR3 runs 17 residues. The CDR3 region has the DNA TGTGCCAGCAGTTTTCTGTCCCCGGACCAGCCTAACTATGGCTACACCTTC. This translates into CASSFLSPDQPNYGYTF.

This clone was counted a single time. The chain carries TRBV11-3 and TRBJ1-5, with D possibly matching TRBD1 (5 bases). Deletions cut 0 bases from V and 5 bases from J, with 5 bases between. The CDR3 has 13 residues. In germline, CDR1 is SGHNT, CDR2 YENEEA. The CDR3, as DNA: TGTGCCAGCAGCTTAGAGGGGGATCAGCCCCAGCATTTT. Translation: CASSLEGDQPQHF.

Turning to this clone: The germline gene is not matched at one end of the junction; a read error may be the cause. This chain joins TRBV5-1 and TRBJ2-7, with D possibly matching TRBD2 (5 bases). Looked up from germline, CDR1 is SGHRS and CDR2 is YFSETQ. The CDR3 spans 18 residues. CDR3 protein: CASSLASGGRQSSYEQYF. DNA of the CDR3: TGCGCCAGCAGTTTGGCGAGTGGCGGGCGTCAGAGCTCCTACGAGCAGTACTTC.

This sequence joins TRBV4-1 and TRBJ1-6, with D tentatively TRBD1 (5 bases). The length of the CDR3 is 13 residues. Per germline, CDR1 MGHRA and CDR2 YSYEKL. Trimming removed 6 bases at V and 11 bases at J, with 14 bases between. The CDR3 reads CASREGTLAPLHF. In DNA form, the CDR3 reads TGCGCCAGCAGGGAAGGGACTCTGGCACCCCTCCACTTT.

This sequence joins TRBV3-1 (or the pseudogene TRBV3-2) and TRBJ1-5; no clear D. CDR3 size: 14 residues. The V end lost 0 bases, the J end lost 4 bases, and 7 bases lay between the germline ends. Germline loops: CDR1 LGHDT, CDR2 YNNKEL (reference sequence). The CDR3 here is CASSQDSGNQPQHF. The CDR3 DNA reads TGTGCCAGCAGCCAAGATTCTGGAAATCAGCCCCAGCATTTT.

The V call is TRBV14, the J call TRBJ1-2; TRBD1 might be the D (5 bases). CDR1 and CDR2 (germline): SGHDN, FVKESK. The CDR3 contains 12 residues. V was clipped by 2 bases and J by 4 bases, with 5 bases between them. In nucleotides, the CDR3 is TGTGCCAGCAGCCAACAGGGCTATGGCTACACCTTC. Protein: CASSQQGYGYTF.

The rearrangement links TRBV11-2 to TRBJ1-2; D is unresolved. The germline V gene has CDR1 SGHAT and CDR2 FQNNGV. V lost 1 base to trimming and J lost 4 bases, with 7 bases between them. This CDR3 is built from 13 residues. The CDR3, as DNA: TGTGCCAGCAGCTTAGGCCAGGCCTATGGCTACACCTTC. It yields the protein CASSLGQAYGYTF.